The 8 T cell receptor beta chains reported below all come from one sample, sequenced in a study of CD8 T cells in ankylosing spondylitis. TCRdb itself ran the 5' RACE reads through MiXCR, one entry per CDR3 protein. The sample gives about 540,000 distinct CDR3 sequences, roughly an eighth of which show up once; around 7% is in the top ten. For these TCRs, the target antigens are not known. Study-level results: The study identified a TCR beta motif of roughly eight highly homologous variants that appeared characteristic of ankylosing spondylitis blood.

The sample comprised blood, either unsorted or a sorted T cell fraction (not recorded which). These receptor sequences come from a male donor with ankylosing spondylitis.

This clonotype was recorded many times. The V gene is TRBV27, the J gene TRBJ2-7, with TRBD1 matching over 9 bases. CDR3 length: 14 residues. The germline V gene has CDR1 MNHEY and CDR2 SMNVEV (reference sequence). V shed 5 bases, J shed 5 bases, and the junction held 7 bases outside the gene matches. CDR3 protein: CASSAGTGNHEQYF. For the CDR3, the DNA is TGTGCCAGCAGTGCCGGGACAGGGAACCACGAGCAGTACTTC.

This chain connects TRBV4-1 to TRBJ1-6, with D perhaps matching TRBD1 (5 bases). The germline gives CDR1 MGHRA, CDR2 YSYEKL. Trimming removed 0 bases from V and 5 bases from J, with 11 bases in between. This CDR3 spans 16 amino acids. This chain's CDR3 is CASSQEGTPHNSPLHF. CDR3 DNA sequence: TGCGCCAGCAGCCAAGAAGGGACTCCTCATAATTCACCCCTCCACTTT.

This clonotype came up many times. The chain has TRBV3-1 and TRBJ2-3; D is perhaps TRBD2 (5 bases). V gave up 4 bases and J gave up 3 bases, with 11 bases separating them. This CDR3 is built from 14 residues. The germline CDR1 and CDR2 sequences are LGHDT and YNNKEL (reference sequence). The CDR3 region has the DNA TGTGCCAGCAGCCTAGCGTCGCTAACAGATACGCAGTATTTT. Translated: CASSLASLTDTQYF.

The chain carries TRBV7-6 and TRBJ2-7; D call uncertain. Germline V gives CDR1 SGHVS, CDR2 FNYEAQ. The CDR3 has 12 amino acids. The germline V and J ends were trimmed by 5 bases and 3 bases, with 8 bases remaining between them. CDR3 nucleotides: TGTGCCAGCAGCCCCTCTGTCTACGAGCAGTACTTC. This codes for CASSPSVYEQYF.

This clonotype was counted a few times. This sequence joins TRBV15 and TRBJ2-7, with 12 positions matching TRBD2. Germline loops: CDR1 LNHNV, CDR2 YYDKDF (reference sequence). This CDR3 has 15 amino acids. The trim removed 2 bases at V and 5 bases at J, leaving 4 bases unmatched. Here the CDR3 reads CATSRPTSGSNEQYF. For the CDR3, the DNA is TGTGCCACCAGCAGACCGACTAGCGGGAGCAACGAGCAGTACTTC.

This clonotype was seen more than once but under ten times. The chain is built from TRBV14 and TRBJ2-3, with 7 positions matching TRBD2. Germline-derived CDR1 and CDR2 are SGHDN and FVKESK. V trimming: 4 bases; J trimming: 1 base; junction bases outside the gene matches: 8. The CDR3 sequence is 16 residues long. As DNA, the CDR3 is TGTGCCAGCAGCCCCTTTAGCGGGTTCCGCACAGATACGCAGTATTTT. Translation: CASSPFSGFRTDTQYF.

This clonotype was seen a few times. V usage is TRBV20-1 and J usage is TRBJ2-1; D remains unclear. The germline CDR1 and CDR2 sequences are DFQATT and SNEGSKA (reference sequence). The CDR3 extends over 11 amino acids. The ends were cut back, 6 bases at V and 1 base at J, with 4 bases in the middle. CDR3 nucleotide sequence: TGCAGTGCCGTTTCCTACAATGAGCAGTTCTTC. Translated, it gives CSAVSYNEQFF.

This clonotype was observed many times. The genes are TRBV29-1 and TRBJ2-1; D not certain. Germline CDR1 SQVTM, CDR2 ANQGSEA. Deletions cut 7 bases from V and 0 bases from J, with 10 bases between. CDR3 length: 13 amino acids. The CDR3 protein is CSASDTSYNEQFF. The CDR3 DNA reads TGCAGCGCCTCGGATACCTCCTACAATGAGCAGTTCTTC.